What follows are 8 T cell receptor beta chains derived from one specimen sequenced in a study of blood T cells in healthy people across ages. Combining a sample-barcoded 5' primer with a J-beta primer mix, a second PCR ran for about 7 to 12 cycles. Using its own MiXCR run on the 5' RACE reads, TCRdb lists one record per CDR3 protein. This sample has about 900,000 distinct CDR3 sequences; roughly 43% occur once, and the top ten carry around 15%. The specimen was blood. The receptors were gathered from a man aged 25 to 40 in good health.

Of note for this clonotype: Its ends do not fully match the called genes, so a read error is possible. CDR3 residues: CASSLGQNKYGYTF. In nucleotides, the CDR3 is TGTGCCAGCAGTCTTGGACAGAACAAATATGGTTACACCTTC. The chain has TRBV12-3 or TRBV12-4 and TRBJ1-2, with a possible D match to TRBD1 (6 bases). CDR3 size: 14 residues.

This clonotype turned up a few times. The chain couples TRBV12-3 or TRBV12-4 to TRBJ2-1; TRBD2 agrees at 8 bases. V shed 1 base, J shed 4 bases, and the junction held 3 bases outside the gene matches. This CDR3 region has 15 residues. The DNA of the CDR3 is TGTGCCAGCAGTTTAGGTGGGACTAGATACAATGAGCAGTTCTTC. This sequence encodes CASSLGGTRYNEQFF.

The rearrangement uses TRBV6-5 and TRBJ2-7; 10 bases map to TRBD2. Germline V gene data show CDR1 as MNHEY and CDR2 as SVGAGI. This CDR3 has 16 residues. V trimming: 0 bases; J trimming: 3 bases; junction bases outside the gene matches: 5. CDR3 coding DNA: TGTGCCAGCAGTTACTCTCCGACTAGCGGGTTCTACGAGCAGTACTTC. Translated: CASSYSPTSGFYEQYF.

The CDR3 DNA is TGTGCCAGCAGCTTTCGGACAGGGGGCGTCGCAGATACGCAGTATTTT. Protein product: CASSFRTGGVADTQYF. The chain is built from TRBV7-6 and TRBJ2-3; 11 positions match TRBD1. Germline-derived CDR1 and CDR2 are SGHVS and FNYEAQ. The trim removed 3 bases at V and 4 bases at J, leaving 6 bases unmatched. The CDR3 runs 16 residues.

The chain joins TRBV11-3 to TRBJ2-5; D is possibly TRBD1 (6 bases). V was cut by 2 bases and J by 5 bases, with 15 bases left in between. The CDR3 totals 15 residues. The germline gives CDR1 SGHNT, CDR2 YENEEA. For the CDR3, the DNA is TGTGCCAGCAGCTTATATGGGGGCCTGGATGAGACCCAGTACTTC. This encodes CASSLYGGLDETQYF.

This clonotype was seen only once. This chain joins TRBV2 and TRBJ1-2, with D perhaps matching TRBD1 (6 bases). CDR3 length equals 14 residues. Germline V CDR1 and CDR2: SNHLY, FYNNEI. Trimming removed 5 bases at V and 7 bases at J, with 17 bases between. The CDR3 protein is CASSLGQPIAGYTF. CDR3 in DNA: TGTGCCAGCAGTCTTGGACAGCCGATTGCTGGCTACACCTTC.

The genes are TRBV4-2 and TRBJ2-1; TRBD1 or TRBD2 may be the D gene (6 bases each). This CDR3 has 18 residues. V was cut by 3 bases and J by 4 bases, with 22 bases left in between. CDR1 is LGHNA and CDR2 is YNFKEQ in the germline V gene. Written as DNA, the CDR3 is TGTGCCAGCAGCCAGATTACCCCGGGGGCGGGGACGTACAATGAGCAGTTCTTC. Protein: CASSQITPGAGTYNEQFF.

The chain employs TRBV5-1 and TRBJ2-7, with D unresolved. The CDR3 runs 13 residues. The germline gives CDR1 SGHRS, CDR2 YFSETQ. V gave up 4 bases and J gave up 3 bases, with 11 bases separating them. The CDR3 region is CASSVQWGYEQYF. CDR3 in DNA: TGCGCCAGCAGCGTACAGTGGGGCTACGAGCAGTACTTC.